Sequencing of this TCR beta chain was carried out in a study of blood T cell repertoires in COVID-19. This CDR3 spans 13 amino acids. Trimming pared 5 bases from V and 1 base from J, leaving 8 bases between. Produced via immunoSEQ multiplex PCR; TCRdb's table is partial and in-frame only. The sample consists of approximately 100,000 clones, about 90% of them appearing once. This clonotype was obtained from a middle-aged man in a cohort sampled during active COVID-19. Material: peripheral blood. This chain connects TRBV12-3 or TRBV12-4 to TRBJ1-2; D is perhaps TRBD1 (6 bases). The CDR3 nucleotides read TGTGCCAGCAGTCCGGACAGTAACTATGGCTACACCTTC. Translated: CASSPDSNYGYTF.